The 31 T cell receptor beta chains listed next were all sequenced from one sample in a study of T cells after yellow fever vaccination (dated by TCRdb to 2018 to 2020). Receptors were amplified or captured by 5' RACE. The instrument given in TCRdb is Illumina HiSeq 2500. In-frame beta chains were kept once TCRdb had trimmed the public reads at Q25 with fastp and called clones with MiXCR. Rows are combined by CDR3 protein, so each entry shows the most common genes and DNA. The sample profile shows 300,000 to 400,000 distinct CDR3 sequences; roughly 8.7% of them were found once. Together, the top ten hold 15% to 20% of the sample. The sample's treatment or condition, from its label and the paper: live attenuated yellow fever vaccine strain. Sequencing was performed on PBMCs, taken on the day of the first yellow fever vaccination. Receptors originate from a man aged 18 to 29 who received the YFV17D yellow fever vaccine.

This clonotype has a count of ten or more. The genes are TRBV12-3 or TRBV12-4 and TRBJ2-5; 8 nucleotides align to TRBD2. V lost 7 bases and J lost 2; bases outside the gene matches: 3. The CDR3 extends over 13 amino acids. The CDR3: CASTGGGQETQYF. The CDR3 DNA reads TGTGCCAGCACGGGGGGGGGTCAAGAGACCCAGTACTTC.

This clonotype was detected only a few times. The gene calls are TRBV6-1 and TRBJ1-1; 7 bases align to TRBD1. Per the germline V gene, CDR1 is MNHNS and CDR2 is SASEGT. Losses at the gene ends were 6 bases for V and 4 bases for J; bases not matched to a gene: 8. CDR3 length: 14 amino acids. The CDR3 sequence is CASRRQGIGTEAFF. CDR3 sequence (DNA): TGTGCCAGCAGACGACAGGGAATAGGCACTGAAGCTTTCTTT.

This clonotype was seen a handful of times. CDR3 DNA sequence: TGTGCCAGCAGTGTCGGGACAGGGCGTCAGCCCCAGCATTTT. This gives the protein CASSVGTGRQPQHF. The chain combines TRBV2 with TRBJ1-5, with TRBD1 identical over 9 bases. This CDR3 has 14 amino acids. CDR1 and CDR2 (germline): SNHLY, FYNNEI. The V and J ends lost 4 bases and 6 bases, in that order; junction bases with no gene match: 4. Full variable domain (outside the CDR3, taken from reference TRBV2 and TRBJ1-5): EPEVTQTPSHQVTQMGQEVILRCVPISNHLYFYWYRQILGQKVEFLVSFYNNEISEKSEIFDDQFSVERPDGSNFTLKIRSTKLEDSAMYFCASSVGTGRQPQHFGDGTRLSIL.

The V gene is TRBV27, the J gene TRBJ1-6; D is uncertain. The CDR3 is 12 amino acids. V shed 5 bases and J shed 6 bases, with 5 bases lying between them. Looked up from germline, CDR1 is MNHEY and CDR2 is SMNVEV (reference sequence). The CDR3 DNA reads as TGTGCCAGCAGTCACGGTAATTCACCCCTCCACTTT. This translates into CASSHGNSPLHF.

This clonotype showed up just a few times. The J gene is TRBJ2-7, the V gene TRBV15; TRBD1 matches 10 bases. CDR3 length equals 14 residues. Germline trimming cut 7 bases from V and 2 bases from J; bases unmatched to any gene: 5. Germline lookup yields CDR1 LNHNV and CDR2 YYDKDF (reference sequence). The CDR3: CATTRDRGPYEQYF. The CDR3 DNA reads as TGTGCCACCACCCGAGACAGGGGGCCCTACGAGCAGTACTTC.

This clonotype was observed a handful of times. The rearrangement uses TRBV29-1 and TRBJ2-1; 8 bases match TRBD1. Germline V CDR1 and CDR2: SQVTM, ANQGSEA. V lost 4 bases, J lost 7 bases, and 3 bases stayed unmatched. This CDR3 is 12 amino acids long. The DNA of the CDR3 is TGCAGCGTTGGACAGGGGTTAAATGAGCAGTTCTTC. This gives the protein CSVGQGLNEQFF.

This clonotype was seen more than once but under ten times. The V call is TRBV6-1, the J call TRBJ2-3, with 11 nucleotides matching TRBD2. The germline CDR1 and CDR2 sequences are MNHNS and SASEGT. The length of the CDR3 is 16 residues. V dropped 7 bases and J dropped 1; count of bases not matched to a gene: 7. The chain's CDR3 is CASTLSGGAGTDTQYF. As DNA, the CDR3 is TGTGCCAGCACCCTTAGCGGGGGGGCCGGCACAGATACGCAGTATTTT.

This clonotype has a handful of counts. This sequence joins TRBV7-3 and TRBJ1-2, with D unclear. This CDR3 comprises 13 residues. In germline, CDR1 is SGHTA, CDR2 FQGTGA. V gave up 5 bases and J gave up 8 bases, with 15 bases separating them. The CDR3 region is CASSPWRGGGYTF. The CDR3 bases are TGTGCCAGCAGCCCCTGGCGGGGAGGAGGCTACACCTTC. Using reference TRBV7-3 and TRBJ1-2 for the parts outside the CDR3, the full variable domain is GAGVSQTPSNKVTEKGKYVELRCDPISGHTALYWYRQSLGQGPEFLIYFQGTGAADDSGLPNDRFFAVRPEGSVSTLKIQRTERGDSAVYLCASSPWRGGGYTFGSGTRLTVV.

At least ten counts were recorded for this clonotype. V gene TRBV3-1 combines with J gene TRBJ2-7; D is perhaps TRBD1 or TRBD2 (6 bases each). The CDR3 has 13 amino acids. Germline values: CDR1 LGHDT, CDR2 YNNKEL (reference sequence). Trimming took 5 bases from V and 3 from J, leaving 11 bases between them. CDR3 sequence reads: CASSFEGGYEQYF. In DNA, the CDR3 is TGTGCCAGCAGCTTCGAGGGGGGCTACGAGCAGTACTTC.

This clonotype was found a few times. The CDR3 sequence: CSVEGAGRTQYF. The CDR3 bases are TGCAGCGTTGAAGGGGCGGGGCGGACCCAGTACTTC. This chain uses TRBV29-1 with TRBJ2-5; D may be TRBD2 (6 bases). This CDR3 is 12 amino acids long. Germline assignment: CDR1 SQVTM and CDR2 ANQGSEA. The V gene lost 1 base and the J gene lost 7 bases, with 10 bases spanning the gap. Full variable domain (rest looked up from reference TRBV29-1 and TRBJ2-5): SAVISQKPSRDICQRGTSLTIQCQVDSQVTMMFWYRQQPGQSLTLIATANQGSEATYESGFVIDKFPISRPNLTFSTLTVSNMSPEDSSIYLCSVEGAGRTQYFGPGTRLLVL.

The rearrangement joins TRBV6-1 to TRBJ2-5; maybe TRBD2 (8 bases). The CDR3 consists of 17 residues. Germline V gene lookup returns CDR1 MNHNS and CDR2 SASEGT. The V gene lost 7 bases and the J gene lost 11 bases, with 32 bases spanning the gap. The CDR3 sequence is CASTPHGGVGTARTQYF. In nucleotides, the CDR3 is TGTGCCAGCACCCCCCACGGGGGGGTGGGGACAGCAAGGACGCAGTACTTC.

Only a few counts were recorded for this clonotype. The chain has TRBV23-1 and TRBJ2-7; D may be TRBD1 (5 bases). TRBV23-1 is given ORF status, its function remaining uncertain. Trimming stripped 0 bases from V and 6 bases from J, with 15 bases between. CDR3 length: 15 residues. Here the CDR3 reads CASSQSPSVTGEQYV. The CDR3 nucleotides are TGCGCCAGCAGTCAATCCCCGTCAGTAACAGGCGAGCAGTACGTC.

This rearrangement joins TRBV5-1 to TRBJ1-2, with D maybe TRBD1 (6 bases). V shed 0 bases and J shed 4 bases, with 13 bases lying between them. The CDR3 is 15 residues long. Germline V gives CDR1 SGHRS, CDR2 YFSETQ. As DNA, the CDR3 is TGCGCCAGCAGCTTGGATGGACAGACTGTCTATGGCTACACCTTC. As protein: CASSLDGQTVYGYTF.

A few counts support this clonotype. This rearrangement joins TRBV6-5 to TRBJ2-5; D unresolved. In germline, CDR1 is MNHEY, CDR2 SVGAGI. Trimming stripped 0 bases from V and 2 bases from J, with 10 bases between. The CDR3 has 15 residues. The CDR3 loop reads CASSYSILQQETQYF. CDR3 in DNA: TGTGCCAGCAGTTACTCGATTCTACAGCAAGAGACCCAGTACTTC.

This clonotype was recorded a few times. The rearrangement joins TRBV19 to TRBJ2-5; D remains unclear. V was trimmed by 5 bases and J by 0 bases, leaving 13 bases between them. The CDR3 contains 15 residues. Germline V lookup: CDR1 LNHDA, CDR2 SQIVND (reference sequence). The DNA for the CDR3 is TGTGCCAGTAGTCGGGCGGTGGGCGACCAAGAGACCCAGTACTTC. It is translated as CASSRAVGDQETQYF.

This clonotype was observed a handful of times. Here the CDR3 DNA reads TGTGCCAGCAGCACAAGCGGGGGGCTTAGCACAGATACGCAGTATTTT. This codes for CASSTSGGLSTDTQYF. The chain combines TRBV7-2 with TRBJ2-3; 9 bases map to TRBD2. The CDR3 consists of 16 residues. Germline V lookup: CDR1 SGHTA, CDR2 FQGNSA. Trimming at V came to 5 bases and at J to 0 bases, leaving 6 bases not matched to a gene.

This clonotype was observed a handful of times. This chain uses TRBV7-3 with TRBJ2-7; maybe TRBD1 (6 bases). Trimming removed 5 bases at V and 7 bases at J, with 15 bases between. CDR1 and CDR2 (germline): SGHTA, FQGTGA. The CDR3 sequence is 13 residues long. The CDR3, as DNA: TGTGCCAGCAGCACTAAACAGGGCCAAGAGCAGTACTTC. It encodes CASSTKQGQEQYF.

This clonotype was detected only a few times. V usage is TRBV5-1 and J usage is TRBJ1-1, with a possible D match to TRBD1 (6 bases). Germline-derived CDR1 and CDR2 are SGHRS and YFSETQ. Between the trimmed V and J ends, which lost 2 bases and 4 bases, there was a span of 15 bases. This CDR3 is 15 amino acids long. CDR3 sequence reads: CASSFGQPDPTEAFF. CDR3 DNA sequence: TGCGCCAGCAGCTTCGGACAGCCAGACCCCACTGAAGCTTTCTTT.

The chain has TRBV12-3 or TRBV12-4 and TRBJ1-5; 9 bases are shared with TRBD1. The CDR3 sequence is 17 residues long. The junction had 16 bases not matched to a gene; V was cut back by 4 bases and J by 9 bases. The CDR3 bases are TGTGCCAGCAGTTCACGGGCTAAGACAGGGGGGGTTGGGCCCCAGCATTTT. Translating it yields CASSSRAKTGGVGPQHF.

The V gene is TRBV29-1, the J gene TRBJ2-1; weak D call: TRBD2 (6 bases). Germline V gives CDR1 SQVTM, CDR2 ANQGSEA. The CDR3 loop spans 16 amino acids. The V end was cut by 1 base, the J end by 0 bases, with 13 bases between. CDR3 amino acids: CSVEGFVGSSYNEQFF. The CDR3 nucleotides are TGCAGCGTTGAAGGGTTTGTCGGGAGCTCCTACAATGAGCAGTTCTTC.

This chain links TRBV20-1 with TRBJ2-6; TRBD1 matches at 7 bases. Germline lookup yields CDR1 DFQATT and CDR2 SNEGSKA (reference sequence). The junction had 2 bases not matched to a gene; V was cut back by 3 bases and J by 0 bases. This CDR3 has 15 amino acids. CDR3 nucleotides: TGCAGTGCTAGGGGACAGCCCTCTGGGGCCAACGTCCTGACTTTC. Protein: CSARGQPSGANVLTF.

This clonotype appeared a few times. This sequence joins TRBV14 and TRBJ1-2; TRBD1 agrees at 7 bases. Germline lookup yields CDR1 SGHDN and CDR2 FVKESK. V gave up 4 bases and J gave up 3 bases; unmatched junction bases: 14. The CDR3 extends over 17 amino acids. The CDR3 protein is CASSPGPRGSVHYGYTF. The CDR3 bases are TGTGCCAGCAGCCCCGGACCCAGGGGGTCAGTTCACTATGGCTACACCTTC.

The chain has TRBV28 and TRBJ1-1; unclear D gene. CDR1 is MDHEN and CDR2 is SYDVKM in the germline V gene. The CDR3 covers 13 residues. V was trimmed by 8 bases and J by 1 base, leaving 11 bases between them. CDR3 in amino acids: CASHQNRNTEAFF. Here the CDR3 DNA reads TGTGCCAGCCACCAAAACAGGAACACTGAAGCTTTCTTT.

This clonotype has just a few counts. This rearrangement joins TRBV9 to TRBJ1-3; 8 bases are a match to TRBD1. Losses at the gene ends were 0 bases for V and 0 bases for J; bases not matched to a gene: 5. The CDR3 has 17 amino acids. CDR1 and CDR2 (germline): SGDLS, YYNGEE. As DNA, the CDR3 is TGTGCCAGCAGCGTAGAAGGACAGGGAAGCTCTGGAAACACCATATATTTT. The encoded protein is CASSVEGQGSSGNTIYF.

This clonotype was seen many times. The rearrangement uses TRBV27 and TRBJ2-3, with unresolved D. CDR1 and CDR2 from the germline V gene are MNHEY and SMNVEV (reference sequence). With 6 bases removed from V and 2 bases from J, the gap between germline ends came to 12 bases. The CDR3 has 14 residues. The CDR3 loop reads CASRYPGSTDTQYF. The CDR3 region has the DNA TGTGCCAGCAGATACCCCGGATCCACAGATACGCAGTATTTT.

Only a few counts were recorded for this clonotype. The chain combines TRBV3-1 with TRBJ2-1, with 10 bases identical to TRBD2. The germline V gene has CDR1 LGHDT and CDR2 YNNKEL (reference sequence). V lost 0 bases and J lost 2; bases outside the gene matches: 1. The CDR3 spans 16 residues. Here the CDR3 DNA reads TGTGCCAGCAGCCAAGATCTAGCGGGGGCCTACAATGAGCAGTTCTTC. Its protein product is CASSQDLAGAYNEQFF.

This chain connects TRBV28 to TRBJ2-4, with 8 bases fitting TRBD1. This CDR3 contains 15 residues. Germline CDR1 and CDR2: MDHEN and SYDVKM. Trimming took 2 bases from V and 7 from J; bases not matched to a gene: 7. The DNA of the CDR3 is TGTGCCAGCAGTTTACCCGGACAGGGTTCGAACATTCAGTACTTC. It codes for CASSLPGQGSNIQYF.

Many counts were recorded for this clonotype. The chain joins TRBV4-1 to TRBJ1-1; weak D call: TRBD1 (6 bases). This CDR3 is built from 15 residues. With 0 bases removed from V and 8 bases from J, the gap between germline ends came to 16 bases. Germline-derived CDR1 and CDR2 are MGHRA and YSYEKL. The CDR3 sequence is CASSQEQQGRAEAFF. CDR3 nucleotides: TGCGCCAGCAGCCAAGAACAACAGGGACGGGCCGAAGCTTTCTTT.

V and J are TRBV7-2 and TRBJ2-3, with D possibly TRBD2 on 7 matching bases. Trimming cost V 3 bases and J 8 bases, with 18 bases left between them. Germline V gene sequence: CDR1 SGHTA, CDR2 FQGNSA. This CDR3 comprises 15 residues. Here the CDR3 DNA reads TGTGCCAGCAGCTTTTTTCTCCGGGGGGCTCCTACGCAGTATTTT. As protein: CASSFFLRGAPTQYF.

Regarding this clonotype: A much larger clone sits a single nucleotide away, making a read error possible. The gene calls are TRBV25-1 and TRBJ2-2; D might be TRBD1 (6 bases). Looked up from germline, CDR1 is MGHDK and CDR2 is SYGVNS. CDR3 length: 16 amino acids. The DNA for the CDR3 is TGTGCCGGCAGTGATCTACAGGGCCCTAGGACCGGGGAGCTGTTTTTT. Translation gives CAGSDLQGPRTGELFF.

Only a few counts were recorded for this clonotype. The rearrangement links TRBV20-1 to TRBJ2-1; 14 positions match TRBD2. V was pared by 6 bases and J by 0 bases, with 4 bases of the junction left unmatched. Germline V gene sequence: CDR1 DFQATT, CDR2 SNEGSKA (reference sequence). This CDR3 region has 16 residues. This CDR3 reads CSAWTSGGSSYNEQFF. The CDR3 nucleotides are TGCAGTGCGTGGACTAGCGGGGGGAGCTCCTACAATGAGCAGTTCTTC.